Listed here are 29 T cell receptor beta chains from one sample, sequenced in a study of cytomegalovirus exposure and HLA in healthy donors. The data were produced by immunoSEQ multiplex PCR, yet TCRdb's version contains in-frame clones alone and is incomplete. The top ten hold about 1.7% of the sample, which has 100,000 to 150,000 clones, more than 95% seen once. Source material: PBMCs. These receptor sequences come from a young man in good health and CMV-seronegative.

CDR3: CASSQDSDRRMEAFF. CDR3 coding DNA: TGCGCCAGCAGCCAAGATTCGGACAGGAGGATGGAAGCTTTCTTT. The chain recombines TRBV4-3 with TRBJ1-1, with 7 bases that match TRBD1. The trim removed 0 bases at V and 8 bases at J, leaving 9 bases unmatched. CDR1 LGHNA and CDR2 YSLEER come from the germline V gene. This CDR3 is 15 amino acids long.

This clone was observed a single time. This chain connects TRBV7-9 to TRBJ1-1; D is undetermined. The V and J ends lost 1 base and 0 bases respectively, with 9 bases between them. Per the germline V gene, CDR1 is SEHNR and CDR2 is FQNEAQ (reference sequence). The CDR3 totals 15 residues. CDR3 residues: CASSLGQNMNTEAFF. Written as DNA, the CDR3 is TGTGCCAGCAGCTTAGGGCAGAACATGAACACTGAAGCTTTCTTT.

This CDR3 reads CASSARSGTGNTEAFF. CDR3 sequence (DNA): TGTGCCAGCAGCGCCCGTTCCGGGACAGGGAACACTGAAGCTTTCTTT. The J gene is TRBJ1-1, the V gene TRBV9, with TRBD1 matching 8 bases. The germline gives CDR1 SGDLS, CDR2 YYNGEE. V trimming: 3 bases; J trimming: 1 base; junction bases outside the gene matches: 8. This CDR3 has 16 amino acids.

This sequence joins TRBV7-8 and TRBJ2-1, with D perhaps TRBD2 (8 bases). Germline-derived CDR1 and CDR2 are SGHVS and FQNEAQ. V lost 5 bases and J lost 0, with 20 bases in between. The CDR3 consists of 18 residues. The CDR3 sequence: CASSPGGLVSSSYNEQFF. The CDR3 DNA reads TGTGCCAGCAGCCCAGGGGGACTAGTCTCTAGCTCCTACAATGAGCAGTTCTTC.

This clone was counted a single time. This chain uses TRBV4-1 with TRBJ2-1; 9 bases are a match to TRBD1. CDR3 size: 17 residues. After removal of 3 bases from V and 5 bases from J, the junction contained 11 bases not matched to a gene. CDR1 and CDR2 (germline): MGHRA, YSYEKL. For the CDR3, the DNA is TGCGCCAGCAGCCACCCCGTAGGACAGGGGCGAAACAATGAGCAGTTCTTC. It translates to CASSHPVGQGRNNEQFF.

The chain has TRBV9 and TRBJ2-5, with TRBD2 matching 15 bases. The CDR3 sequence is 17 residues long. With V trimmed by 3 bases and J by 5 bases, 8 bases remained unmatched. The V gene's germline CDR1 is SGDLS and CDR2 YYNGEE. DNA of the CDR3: TGTGCCAGCAGCGCGGGACTAGCGGGAGGTGAGGGGGAGACCCAGTACTTC. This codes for CASSAGLAGGEGETQYF.

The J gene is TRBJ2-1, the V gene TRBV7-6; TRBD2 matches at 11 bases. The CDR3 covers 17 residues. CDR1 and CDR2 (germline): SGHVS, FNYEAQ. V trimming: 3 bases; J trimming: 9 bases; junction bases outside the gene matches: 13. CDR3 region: CASSLLAGGHDYSEQFF. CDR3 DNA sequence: TGTGCCAGCAGCTTGCTAGCGGGAGGTCACGACTATAGTGAGCAGTTCTTC.

CDR3 coding DNA: TGTGCCGGCATGCGGGAGACTCGGAACGAGCAGTACTTC. Amino acid sequence: CAGMRETRNEQYF. V usage is TRBV30 and J usage is TRBJ2-7, with 7 bases identical to TRBD2. The J segment lost 5 bases and the V segment lost 8 bases, leaving 12 bases of the junction unmatched. CDR1 GTSNPN and CDR2 SVGIG come from the germline V gene (reference sequence). The CDR3 sequence is 13 residues long. Using reference TRBV30 and TRBJ2-7 for the parts outside the CDR3, the full variable domain is SQTIHQWPATLVQPVGSPLSLECTVEGTSNPNLYWYRQAAGRGLQLLFYSVGIGQISSEVPQNLSASRPQDRQFILSSKKLLLSDSGFYLCAGMRETRNEQYFGPGTRLTVT.

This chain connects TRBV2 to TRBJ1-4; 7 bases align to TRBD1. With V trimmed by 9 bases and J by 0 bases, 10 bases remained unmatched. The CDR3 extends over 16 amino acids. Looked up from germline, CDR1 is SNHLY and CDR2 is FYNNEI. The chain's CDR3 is CASLDRSRATNEKLFF. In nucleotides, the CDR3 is TGTGCCAGTCTGGACAGGTCGAGGGCAACTAATGAAAAACTGTTTTTT.

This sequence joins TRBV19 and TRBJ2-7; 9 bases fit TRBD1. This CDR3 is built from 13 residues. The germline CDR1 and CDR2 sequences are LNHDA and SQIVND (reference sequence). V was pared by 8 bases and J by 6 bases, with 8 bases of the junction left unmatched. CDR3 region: CASGDREYSEQYF. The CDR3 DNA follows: TGTGCCAGTGGGGACAGGGAGTATAGCGAGCAGTACTTC.

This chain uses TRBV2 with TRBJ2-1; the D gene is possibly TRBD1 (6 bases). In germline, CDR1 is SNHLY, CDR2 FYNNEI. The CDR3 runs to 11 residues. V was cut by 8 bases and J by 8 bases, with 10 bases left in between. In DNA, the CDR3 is TGTGCCAGCGGGACAATCTATGAGCAGTTCTTC. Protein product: CASGTIYEQFF.

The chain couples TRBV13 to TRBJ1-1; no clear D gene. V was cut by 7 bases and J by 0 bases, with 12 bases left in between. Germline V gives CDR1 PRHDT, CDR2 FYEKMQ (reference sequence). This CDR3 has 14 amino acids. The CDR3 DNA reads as TGTGCCAGCATCGGGAGTTACATGAACACTGAAGCTTTCTTT. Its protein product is CASIGSYMNTEAFF.

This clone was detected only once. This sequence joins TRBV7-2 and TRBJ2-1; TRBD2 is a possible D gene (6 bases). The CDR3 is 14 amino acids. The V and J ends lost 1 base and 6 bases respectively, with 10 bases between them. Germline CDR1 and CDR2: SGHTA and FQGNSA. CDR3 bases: TGTGCCAGCAGCTTAGATCGCGGGACCAATGAGCAGTTCTTC. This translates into CASSLDRGTNEQFF.

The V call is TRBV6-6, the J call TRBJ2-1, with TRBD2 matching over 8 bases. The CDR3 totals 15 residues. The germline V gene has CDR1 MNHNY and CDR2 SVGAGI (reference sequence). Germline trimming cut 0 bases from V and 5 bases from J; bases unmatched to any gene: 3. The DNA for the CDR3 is TGTGCCAGCAGTTACTCTAAAGCGGGGGACAATGAGCAGTTCTTC. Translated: CASSYSKAGDNEQFF.

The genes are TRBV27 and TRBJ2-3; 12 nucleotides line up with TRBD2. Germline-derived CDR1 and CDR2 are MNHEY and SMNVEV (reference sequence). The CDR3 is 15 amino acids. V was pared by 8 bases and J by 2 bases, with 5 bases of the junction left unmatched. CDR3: CASGGLAGNTDTQYF. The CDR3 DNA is TGTGCCAGCGGAGGACTAGCGGGGAACACAGATACGCAGTATTTT.

CDR3 protein: CASSLVPSTGTGNQPQHF. The CDR3 DNA reads TGTGCCAGCAGCTTAGTCCCCTCGACGGGAACGGGCAATCAGCCCCAGCATTTT. The V call is TRBV7-2, the J call TRBJ1-5; D gene uncertain. CDR1 is SGHTA and CDR2 is FQGNSA in the germline V gene. Trimming pared 1 base from V and 2 bases from J, leaving 18 bases between. This CDR3 is 18 amino acids long.

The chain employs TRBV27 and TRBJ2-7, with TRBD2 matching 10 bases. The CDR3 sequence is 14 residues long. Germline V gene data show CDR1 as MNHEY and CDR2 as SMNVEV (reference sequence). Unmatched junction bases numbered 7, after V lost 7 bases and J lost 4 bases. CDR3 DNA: TGTGCCAGCAACCCAGCGGGAGGGAGATACGAGCAGTACTTC. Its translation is CASNPAGGRYEQYF.

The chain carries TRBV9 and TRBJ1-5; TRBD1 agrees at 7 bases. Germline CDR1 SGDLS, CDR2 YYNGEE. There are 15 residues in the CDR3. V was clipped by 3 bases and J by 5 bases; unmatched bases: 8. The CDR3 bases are TGTGCCAGCAGCGCCCAGGGGGGTCAAGATCAGCCCCAGCATTTT. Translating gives CASSAQGGQDQPQHF.

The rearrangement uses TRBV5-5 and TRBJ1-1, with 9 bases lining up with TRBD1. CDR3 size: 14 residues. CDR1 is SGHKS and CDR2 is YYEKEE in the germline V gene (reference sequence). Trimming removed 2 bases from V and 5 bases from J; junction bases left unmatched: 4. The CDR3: CASSFGTGSTEAFF. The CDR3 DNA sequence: TGTGCCAGCAGCTTCGGGACAGGGAGTACTGAAGCTTTCTTT. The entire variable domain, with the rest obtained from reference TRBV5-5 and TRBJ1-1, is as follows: DAGVTQSPTHLIKTRGQQVTLRCSPISGHKSVSWYQQVLGQGPQFIFQYYEKEERGRGNFPDRFSARQFPNYSSELNVNALLLGDSALYLCASSFGTGSTEAFFGQGTRLTVV.

Written as DNA, the CDR3 is TGTGCCAGCAGTCCTCTAGCGGGAGTTTTCCGGGAGCTGTTTTTT. Translated: CASSPLAGVFRELFF. The genes are TRBV7-3 and TRBJ2-2; 10 bases line up with TRBD2. Trimming removed 6 bases from V and 9 bases from J; junction bases left unmatched: 10. The CDR3 has 15 amino acids. CDR1 is SGHTA and CDR2 is FQGTGA in the germline V gene.

The CDR3 protein is CSVVLAGVDTQYF. CDR3 bases: TGCAGCGTTGTATTAGCGGGAGTAGATACGCAGTATTTT. This chain connects TRBV29-1 to TRBJ2-3; 9 positions agree with TRBD2. Germline loops: CDR1 SQVTM, CDR2 ANQGSEA. CDR3 size: 13 residues. J lost 5 bases, V lost 4 bases, and 4 bases had no gene match.

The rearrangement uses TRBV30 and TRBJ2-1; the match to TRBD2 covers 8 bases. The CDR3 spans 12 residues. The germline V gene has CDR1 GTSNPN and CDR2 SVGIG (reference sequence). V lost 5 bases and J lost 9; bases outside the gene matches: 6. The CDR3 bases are TGTGCCTGGCACCCGGGACTAGGTGAGCAGTTCTTC. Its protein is CAWHPGLGEQFF. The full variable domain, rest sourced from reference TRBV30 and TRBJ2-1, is SQTIHQWPATLVQPVGSPLSLECTVEGTSNPNLYWYRQAAGRGLQLLFYSVGIGQISSEVPQNLSASRPQDRQFILSSKKLLLSDSGFYLCAWHPGLGEQFFGPGTRLTVL.

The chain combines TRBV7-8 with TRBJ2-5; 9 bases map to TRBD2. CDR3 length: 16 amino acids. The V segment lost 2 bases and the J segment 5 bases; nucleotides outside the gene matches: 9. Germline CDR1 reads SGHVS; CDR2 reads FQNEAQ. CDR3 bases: TGTGCCAGCAGCTTATCTGGGGCGGGAGGGCAGGAGACCCAGTACTTC. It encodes CASSLSGAGGQETQYF.

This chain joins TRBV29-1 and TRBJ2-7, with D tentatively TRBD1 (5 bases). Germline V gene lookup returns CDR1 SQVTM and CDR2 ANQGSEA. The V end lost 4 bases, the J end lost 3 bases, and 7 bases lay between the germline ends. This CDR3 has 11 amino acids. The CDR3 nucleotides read TGCAGCGTTGGAGACAGCTACGAGCAGTACTTC. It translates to CSVGDSYEQYF.

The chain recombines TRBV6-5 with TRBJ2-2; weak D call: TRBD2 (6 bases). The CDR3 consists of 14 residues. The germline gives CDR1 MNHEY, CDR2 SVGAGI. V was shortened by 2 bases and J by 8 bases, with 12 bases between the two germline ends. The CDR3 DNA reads TGTGCCAGCAGTTACCGGCGGGGAGAGGGGGAGCTGTTTTTT. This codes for CASSYRRGEGELFF.

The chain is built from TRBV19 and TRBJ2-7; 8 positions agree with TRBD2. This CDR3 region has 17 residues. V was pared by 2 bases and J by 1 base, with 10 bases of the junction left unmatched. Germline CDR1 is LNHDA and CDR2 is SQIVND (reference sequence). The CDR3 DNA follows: TGTGCCAGTAGTATATCTGGAAGGACTAGCCGTTCCTACGAGCAGTACTTC. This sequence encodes CASSISGRTSRSYEQYF.

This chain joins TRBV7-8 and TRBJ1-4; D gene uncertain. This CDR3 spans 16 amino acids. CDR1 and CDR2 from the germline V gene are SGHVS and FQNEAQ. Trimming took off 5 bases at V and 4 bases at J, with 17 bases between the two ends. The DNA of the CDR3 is TGTGCCAGCAGCCGACTAGGTACACTACGTAATGAAAAACTGTTTTTT. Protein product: CASSRLGTLRNEKLFF.

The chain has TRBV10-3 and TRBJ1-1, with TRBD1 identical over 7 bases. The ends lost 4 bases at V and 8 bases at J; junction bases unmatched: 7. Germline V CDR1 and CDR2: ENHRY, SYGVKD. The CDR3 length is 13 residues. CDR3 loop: CAISGTGVGEAFF. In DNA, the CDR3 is TGTGCCATCAGTGGCACAGGGGTCGGAGAAGCTTTCTTT.

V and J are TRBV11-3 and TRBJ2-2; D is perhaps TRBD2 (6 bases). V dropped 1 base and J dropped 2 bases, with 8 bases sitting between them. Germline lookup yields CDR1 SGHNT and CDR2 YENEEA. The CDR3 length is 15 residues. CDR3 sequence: CASSLGGINTGELFF. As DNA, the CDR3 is TGTGCCAGCAGCTTAGGCGGGATTAACACCGGGGAGCTGTTTTTT.